These 14 T cell receptor beta chains were sequenced from one sample in a study of blood T cell repertoires in COVID-19. The assay was immunoSEQ multiplex PCR, and TCRdb's table has in-frame clones only and misses some. The sample lists 100,000 to 150,000 clones, 85% occurring once. The specimen sequenced was peripheral blood. The receptors were sampled from a woman older than 75 with acute or convalescent COVID-19.

The chain couples TRBV3-1 (or the pseudogene TRBV3-2) to TRBJ1-1; 12 nucleotides match TRBD1. CDR1 is LGHDT, CDR2 YNNKEL, per germline (reference sequence). With V trimmed by 1 base and J by 5 bases, 8 bases remained unmatched. The CDR3 runs 17 residues. For the CDR3, the DNA is TGTGCCAGCAGCCAAGTTGCCGGGACAGGGGGCCGAACTGAAGCTTTCTTT. Translated, it gives CASSQVAGTGGRTEAFF.

V usage is TRBV10-2 and J usage is TRBJ1-3; 8 nucleotides match TRBD1. Trimming cost V 9 bases and J 0 bases; bases outside gene matches: 7. Germline lookup yields CDR1 WSHSY and CDR2 SAAADI. The CDR3 has 15 residues. As DNA, the CDR3 is TGCGCCAGTCACGGACAGGGTCCCTCTGGAAACACCATATATTTT. Protein sequence: CASHGQGPSGNTIYF.

This chain links TRBV18 with TRBJ1-5; 10 bases map to TRBD1. The CDR3 loop spans 14 amino acids. Germline CDR1 and CDR2: KGHSH and LQKENI. Losses at the gene ends were 6 bases for V and 6 bases for J; bases not matched to a gene: 5. The DNA for the CDR3 is TGTGCCAGCTCGGAGGACAGGGGGGTTCAGCCCCAGCATTTT. It encodes CASSEDRGVQPQHF.

The chain recombines TRBV6-5 with TRBJ1-2, with D possibly being TRBD1 (6 bases). The CDR3 spans 15 residues. Trimming took 5 bases from V and 0 from J, leaving 13 bases between them. Germline CDR1 reads MNHEY; CDR2 reads SVGAGI. CDR3 in amino acids: CASSPDRLANYGYTF. The CDR3 region has the DNA TGTGCCAGCAGTCCCGACAGGCTAGCTAACTATGGCTACACCTTC.

This chain links TRBV3-1 (or the pseudogene TRBV3-2) with TRBJ2-2, with TRBD1 as a possible D gene (6 bases). The CDR3 length is 14 residues. Between the trimmed V and J ends, which lost 7 bases and 5 bases, there was a span of 14 bases. CDR1 and CDR2 (germline): LGHDT, YNNKEL (reference sequence). DNA for the CDR3: TGTGCCAGCAACTACAGGGATCGGACCGGGGAGCTGTTTTTT. Residues: CASNYRDRTGELFF.

The sample holds one count of this clone. This chain uses TRBV5-4 with TRBJ1-5; no firm D call. Deletions cut 0 bases from V and 5 bases from J, with 6 bases between. This CDR3 has 13 residues. In germline, CDR1 is SGHNT, CDR2 YYREEE (reference sequence). CDR3 in DNA: TGTGCCAGCAGCTTGGACCGGGATCAGCCCCAGCATTTT. Its translation: CASSLDRDQPQHF.

CDR3 in amino acids: CASSRLGKVQGSYTF. CDR3 DNA sequence: TGCGCCAGCAGCCGCCTAGGTAAAGTACAGGGGAGCTACACCTTC. The genes are TRBV4-1 and TRBJ1-2; 7 bases are shared with TRBD1. Germline V gene sequence: CDR1 MGHRA, CDR2 YSYEKL. The V segment lost 4 bases and the J segment 9 bases; nucleotides outside the gene matches: 14. The CDR3 has 15 residues.

V and J are TRBV15 and TRBJ1-2; unclear D gene. The V end was cut by 0 bases, the J end by 6 bases, with 14 bases between. This CDR3 is built from 15 residues. CDR1 is LNHNV, CDR2 YYDKDF, per germline (reference sequence). The CDR3 protein is CATSRDANGWNGYTF. CDR3 nucleotides: TGTGCCACCAGCAGAGATGCAAACGGGTGGAATGGCTACACCTTC. Full variable domain (outside the CDR3, taken from reference TRBV15 and TRBJ1-2): DAMVIQNPRYQVTQFGKPVTLSCSQTLNHNVMYWYQQKSSQAPKLLFHYYDKDFNNEADTPDNFQSRRPNTSFCFLDIRSPGLGDTAMYLCATSRDANGWNGYTFGSGTRLTVV.

The CDR3 sequence: CASSLNSGTGGTEAFF. The CDR3 nucleotides read TGTGCCAGCAGCTTGAACTCCGGGACAGGGGGCACTGAAGCTTTCTTT. The chain uses TRBV7-9 and TRBJ1-1, with 11 bases lining up with TRBD1. V shed 3 bases and J 4 bases; nucleotides not matched to a gene: 7. CDR1 and CDR2 from the germline V gene are SEHNR and FQNEAQ (reference sequence). This CDR3 is 16 amino acids long. Combining the CDR3 with reference TRBV7-9 and TRBJ1-1 gives the whole variable domain DTGVSQNPRHKITKRGQNVTFRCDPISEHNRLYWYRQTLGQGPEFLTYFQNEAQLEKSRLLSDRFSAERPKGSFSTLEIQRTEQGDSAMYLCASSLNSGTGGTEAFFGQGTRLTVV.

Worth noting for this clone: One junction end disagrees with the germline gene, perhaps due to a read error. The chain links TRBV10-3 to TRBJ2-5; 7 bases match TRBD1. The CDR3 extends over 16 amino acids. The germline V gene encodes CDR1 ENHRY and CDR2 SYGVKD. CDR3 sequence: CAIRTQGISGQGTQYF. The CDR3 nucleotides are TGTGCCATCAGGACACAGGGGATAAGTGGTCAAGGGACCCAGTACTTC.

The chain joins TRBV28 to TRBJ2-7, with D possibly matching TRBD1 (6 bases). CDR3 length: 13 amino acids. V lost 7 bases, J lost 5 bases, and 15 bases lay in between. Germline V gene lookup returns CDR1 MDHEN and CDR2 SYDVKM. The CDR3 reads CASTQGHPHEQYV. The DNA for the CDR3 is TGTGCCAGCACACAGGGACACCCCCACGAGCAGTACGTC.

V gene TRBV6-4 combines with J gene TRBJ1-1; D gene uncertain. In germline, CDR1 is MRHNA, CDR2 SNTAGT. Deletions cut 5 bases from V and 4 bases from J, with 14 bases between. The CDR3 contains 14 residues. The DNA of the CDR3 is TGTGCCAGCAGTTGGCAACCGGGGAGCACTGAAGCTTTCTTT. The encoded protein is CASSWQPGSTEAFF.

This chain links TRBV10-3 with TRBJ2-2, with a tentative D call TRBD1 (5 bases). Trimming removed 2 bases from V and 7 bases from J, with 8 bases in between. From germline, CDR1 is ENHRY and CDR2 SYGVKD. The CDR3 consists of 13 residues. As DNA, the CDR3 is TGTGCCATCAGTGAGCAGGGTTACGGGGAGCTGTTTTTT. Its translation is CAISEQGYGELFF.

Points on this clone: The same CDR3 can be traced to other DNA sequences in this sample. The CDR3 DNA is TGCGCCAGCAGCTCACAACAGGGGAACACTGAAGCTTTCTTT. Its protein product is CASSSQQGNTEAFF. This chain links TRBV5-1 with TRBJ1-1; D is possibly TRBD1 (6 bases). Germline values: CDR1 SGHRS, CDR2 YFSETQ. V was shortened by 3 bases and J by 1 base, with 10 bases between the two germline ends. This CDR3 is built from 14 residues.